This record covers a single T cell receptor beta chain. Its antigen is unknown. The germline gene is not matched at one end of the junction; a read error may be the cause. The germline V gene has CDR1 LNHDA and CDR2 SQIVND (reference sequence). The CDR3 has 16 residues. The data stem from a study of T cell repertoires in cytomegalovirus infection. At the level of the study: CMV infection plus the matching HLA type was flagged by public TCR beta signatures.

From the reads, TCRdb called clonotypes with MiXCR, one entry per CDR3 protein. The table shows approximately 990,000 distinct CDR3 sequences, with approximately 30% occurring only once. Study-level findings and limits: Summed public TCR beta family frequency identified CMV carriers bearing the relevant HLA. Predominance within the ex vivo response was attributable to HLA-C-restricted CMV-specific TCR beta clonotypes.

This TCR derives from a human donor in good health (CMV status not recorded). Some clones in this sample may be carry-over from other donors' samples. The sequencing used cultured CD8+ T cells from PBMCs, collected from culture after CMV antigen stimulation. This chain links TRBV19 with TRBJ2-1, with D perhaps TRBD1 (7 bases). CDR3 amino acids: CVSSISAGGSYNEQFF. For the CDR3, the DNA is TGTGTCAGTAGTATCTCCGCAGGGGGGTCCTACAATGAGCAGTTCTTC.